This T cell receptor beta chain derives from a study of blood T cells in healthy people across ages. Donors ranged from about 6 to 90 years old and were healthy Caucasians in Russia. The second PCR ran about 6 to 12 cycles with a sample-barcoded 5' primer and J-beta primers. TCRdb analysed the 5' RACE reads with MiXCR anew, one entry per CDR3 protein. The sample consists of 950,000 to 1,200,000 distinct CDR3 sequences, under 40% of them appearing once. Overall study findings and caveats: Estimates of total diversity, which came from one million sequenced T cells, were considered to be underestimates. CMV status of donors was unknown, possibly confounding expanded clonotype changes. Long-lived donors carried more naive CD4+ cells and greater diversity than aged donors.

To note about this clonotype: Its antigen remains unidentified.

The CDR3 runs 18 residues. V shed 2 bases, J shed 0 bases, and the junction held 8 bases outside the gene matches. The V gene's germline CDR1 is LGHNA and CDR2 YSLEER. Sequencing used blood. This receptor was obtained from a man younger than 35 in good health. The rearrangement uses TRBV4-3 and TRBJ1-4; 8 bases fit TRBD1. In DNA, the CDR3 is TGCGCCAGCAGCCAAAATCACAAACAGGGGGCAACTAATGAAAAACTGTTTTTT. Translation: CASSQNHKQGATNEKLFF.